This TCR beta chain was sequenced for a study of T cells in pancreatic ductal adenocarcinoma. Study-level points and caveats: No significant tumor-blood clonality difference; means were about 0.11 and 0.072. Tumor samples had fewer productive templates and approximately 8.2-fold fewer unique clonotypes than blood.

Assay used: immunoSEQ multiplex PCR; TCRdb lists only in-frame clones, some missing. The sample contains roughly 100,000 clones, more than 90% of which appear only once. Note on this clone: Antigen specificity is unknown.

Surgery without prior neoadjuvant therapy was the treatment of the selected pancreatic ductal adenocarcinoma patients. The CDR3 is 18 residues long. The V gene end was trimmed by 0 bases and the J gene end by 0 bases; junction bases not matched to a gene: 7. CDR1 SGHRS and CDR2 YFSETQ come from the germline V gene. The rearrangement uses TRBV5-1 and TRBJ2-7, with TRBD2 matching 12 bases. The sequenced material came from PBMCs. The TCR originated in a human donor with pancreatic ductal adenocarcinoma. The CDR3 protein is CASSLAASGRELSYEQYF. The CDR3, as DNA: TGCGCCAGCAGCTTGGCGGCTAGCGGGAGGGAACTCTCCTACGAGCAGTACTTC.